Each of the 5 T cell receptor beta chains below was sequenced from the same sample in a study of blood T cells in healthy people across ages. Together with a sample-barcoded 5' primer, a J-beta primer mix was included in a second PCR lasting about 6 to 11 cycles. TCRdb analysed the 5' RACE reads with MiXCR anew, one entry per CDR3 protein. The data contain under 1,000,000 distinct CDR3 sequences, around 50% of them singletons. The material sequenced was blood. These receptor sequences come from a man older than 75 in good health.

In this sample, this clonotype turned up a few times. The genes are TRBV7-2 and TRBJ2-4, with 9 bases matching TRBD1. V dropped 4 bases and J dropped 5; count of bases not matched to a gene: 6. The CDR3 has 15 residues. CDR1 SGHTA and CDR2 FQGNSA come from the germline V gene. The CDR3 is CASSSPDRGENIQYF. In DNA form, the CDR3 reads TGTGCCAGCAGCTCTCCAGACAGGGGGGAAAACATTCAGTACTTC.

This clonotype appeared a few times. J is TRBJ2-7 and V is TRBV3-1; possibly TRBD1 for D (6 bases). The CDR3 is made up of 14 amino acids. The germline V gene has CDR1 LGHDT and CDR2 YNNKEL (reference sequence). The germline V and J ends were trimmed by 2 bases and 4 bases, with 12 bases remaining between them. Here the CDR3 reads CASSQLAGEYEQYF. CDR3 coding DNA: TGTGCCAGCAGCCAATTAGCAGGGGAGTACGAGCAGTACTTC.

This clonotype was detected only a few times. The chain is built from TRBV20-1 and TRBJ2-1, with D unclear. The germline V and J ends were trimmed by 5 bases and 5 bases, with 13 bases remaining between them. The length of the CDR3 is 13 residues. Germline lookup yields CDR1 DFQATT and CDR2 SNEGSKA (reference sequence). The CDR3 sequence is CSARSPQNNEQFF. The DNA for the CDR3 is TGCAGTGCTCGGTCCCCCCAGAACAATGAGCAGTTCTTC.

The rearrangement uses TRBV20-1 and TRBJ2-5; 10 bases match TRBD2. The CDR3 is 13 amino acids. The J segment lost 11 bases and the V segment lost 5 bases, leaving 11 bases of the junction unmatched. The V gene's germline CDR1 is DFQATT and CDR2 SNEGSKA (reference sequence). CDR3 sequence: CSAPGLADEEQYF. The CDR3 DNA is TGCAGTGCTCCCGGACTAGCGGACGAGGAGCAGTACTTC.

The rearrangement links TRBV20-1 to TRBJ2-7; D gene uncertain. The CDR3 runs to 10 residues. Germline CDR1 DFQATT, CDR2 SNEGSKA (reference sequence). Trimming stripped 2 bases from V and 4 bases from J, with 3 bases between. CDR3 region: CSARRYEQYF. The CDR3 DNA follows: TGCAGTGCTAGAAGGTACGAGCAGTACTTC.